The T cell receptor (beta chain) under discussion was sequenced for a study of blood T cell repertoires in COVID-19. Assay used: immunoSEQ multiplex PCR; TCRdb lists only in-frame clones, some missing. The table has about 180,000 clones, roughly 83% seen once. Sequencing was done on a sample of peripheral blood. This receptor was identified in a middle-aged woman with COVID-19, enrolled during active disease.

The CDR3 DNA reads as TGTGCCAGCAATAAGGAGGGAAACATTCAGTACTTC. This gives the protein CASNKEGNIQYF. This chain joins TRBV2 and TRBJ2-4; a weak D match, TRBD2 (6 bases). The CDR3 totals 12 residues. Germline V lookup: CDR1 SNHLY, CDR2 FYNNEI. Trimming removed 7 bases at V and 6 bases at J, with 10 bases between.